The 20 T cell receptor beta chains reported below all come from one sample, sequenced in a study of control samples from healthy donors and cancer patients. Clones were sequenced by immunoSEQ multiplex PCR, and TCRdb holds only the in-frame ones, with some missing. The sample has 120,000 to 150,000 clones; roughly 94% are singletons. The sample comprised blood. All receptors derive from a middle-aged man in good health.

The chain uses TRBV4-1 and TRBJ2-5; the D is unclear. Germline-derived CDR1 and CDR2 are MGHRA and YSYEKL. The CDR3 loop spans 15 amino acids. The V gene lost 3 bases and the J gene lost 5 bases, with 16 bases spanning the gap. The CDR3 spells CASSHPRTVDETQYF. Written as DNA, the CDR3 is TGCGCCAGCAGCCACCCTCGGACGGTAGATGAGACCCAGTACTTC.

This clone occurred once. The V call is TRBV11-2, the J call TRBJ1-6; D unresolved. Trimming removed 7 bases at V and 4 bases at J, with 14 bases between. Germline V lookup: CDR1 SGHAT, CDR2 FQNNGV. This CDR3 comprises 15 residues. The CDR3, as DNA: TGTGCCAGCACCACGTCTCCAGTTTATAATTCACCCCTCCACTTT. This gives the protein CASTTSPVYNSPLHF. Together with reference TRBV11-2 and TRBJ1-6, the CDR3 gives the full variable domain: EAGVAQSPRYKIIEKRQSVAFWCNPISGHATLYWYQQILGQGPKLLIQFQNNGVVDDSQLPKDRFSAERLKGVDSTLKIQPAKLEDSAVYLCASTTSPVYNSPLHFGNGTRLTVT.

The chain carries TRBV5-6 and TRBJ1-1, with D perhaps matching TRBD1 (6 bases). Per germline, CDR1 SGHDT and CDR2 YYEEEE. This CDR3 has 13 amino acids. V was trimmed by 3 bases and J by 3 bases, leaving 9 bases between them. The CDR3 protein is CASSSGDYTEAFF. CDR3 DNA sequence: TGTGCCAGCAGCTCAGGGGATTACACTGAAGCTTTCTTT.

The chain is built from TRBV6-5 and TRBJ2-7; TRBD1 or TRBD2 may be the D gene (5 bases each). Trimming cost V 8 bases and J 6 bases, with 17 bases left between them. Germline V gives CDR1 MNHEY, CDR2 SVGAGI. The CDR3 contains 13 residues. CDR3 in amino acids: CASLDDIGGEQYF. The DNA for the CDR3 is TGTGCCAGCCTGGACGATATTGGGGGCGAGCAGTACTTC.

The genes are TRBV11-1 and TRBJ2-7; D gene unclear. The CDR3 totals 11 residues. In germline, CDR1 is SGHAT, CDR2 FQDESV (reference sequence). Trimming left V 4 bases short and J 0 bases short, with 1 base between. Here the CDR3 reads CASSSSYEQYF. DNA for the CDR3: TGTGCCAGCAGCTCCTCCTACGAGCAGTACTTC.

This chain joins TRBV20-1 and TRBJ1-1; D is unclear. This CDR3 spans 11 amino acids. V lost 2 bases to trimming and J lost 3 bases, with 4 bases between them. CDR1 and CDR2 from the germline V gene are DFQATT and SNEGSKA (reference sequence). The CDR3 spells CSARTYTEAFF. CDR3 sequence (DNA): TGCAGTGCTAGAACTTACACTGAAGCTTTCTTT.

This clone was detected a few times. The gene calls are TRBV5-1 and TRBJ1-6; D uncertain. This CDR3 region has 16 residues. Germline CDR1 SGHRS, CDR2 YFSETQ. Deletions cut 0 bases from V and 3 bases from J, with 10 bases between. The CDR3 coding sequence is TGCGCCAGCAGCTTGGGTGGAGGGAGCTATAATTCACCCCTCCACTTT. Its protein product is CASSLGGGSYNSPLHF.

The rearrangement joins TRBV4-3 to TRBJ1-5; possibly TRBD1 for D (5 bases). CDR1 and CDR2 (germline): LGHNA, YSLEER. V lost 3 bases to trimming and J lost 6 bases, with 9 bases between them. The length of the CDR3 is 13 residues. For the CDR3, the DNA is TGCGCCAGCAGCCAGGACATCGCTCAGCCCCAGCATTTT. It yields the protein CASSQDIAQPQHF.

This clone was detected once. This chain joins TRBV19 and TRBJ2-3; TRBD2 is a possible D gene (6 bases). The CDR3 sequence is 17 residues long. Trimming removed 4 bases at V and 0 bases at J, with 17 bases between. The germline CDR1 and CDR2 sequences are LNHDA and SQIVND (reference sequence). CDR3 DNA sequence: TGTGCCAGTAGTAAAGGGGACTCCAGGACTAGCACAGATACGCAGTATTTT. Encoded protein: CASSKGDSRTSTDTQYF. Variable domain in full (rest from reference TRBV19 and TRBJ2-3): DGGITQSPKYLFRKEGQNVTLSCEQNLNHDAMYWYRQDPGQGLRLIYYSQIVNDFQKGDIAEGYSVSREKKESFPLTVTSAQKNPTAFYLCASSKGDSRTSTDTQYFGPGTRLTVL.

The CDR3 spells CASSLRDRGLEQYF. Here the CDR3 DNA reads TGTGCCAGCAGTTTAAGGGACAGGGGGTTGGAGCAGTATTTT. The chain has TRBV28 and TRBJ2-3; TRBD1 matches at 11 bases. The CDR3 sequence is 14 residues long. Looked up from germline, CDR1 is MDHEN and CDR2 is SYDVKM. With 2 bases clipped from V and 11 bases from J, the junction kept 6 bases outside the gene matches.

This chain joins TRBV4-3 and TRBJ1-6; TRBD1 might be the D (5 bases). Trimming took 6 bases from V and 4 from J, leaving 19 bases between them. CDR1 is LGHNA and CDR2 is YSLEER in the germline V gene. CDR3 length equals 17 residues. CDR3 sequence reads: CASSATPGGGYNSPLHF. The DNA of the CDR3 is TGCGCCAGCAGTGCCACACCGGGTGGGGGATATAATTCACCCCTCCACTTT.

The DNA for the CDR3 is TGTGCCACCAGCAGAGTAGCGGGAGGGGGCGATGAGCAGTTCTTC. Its translation: CATSRVAGGGDEQFF. The rearrangement uses TRBV15 and TRBJ2-1, with TRBD2 matching 11 bases. The V gene's germline CDR1 is LNHNV and CDR2 YYDKDF (reference sequence). This CDR3 has 15 amino acids. V lost 1 base to trimming and J lost 8 bases; unmatched junction nucleotides: 4.

The CDR3 region has the DNA TGTGCCAGCAGTTACTCCCCAGCGGGGGCCCGCAGTGAGCAGTTCTTC. It translates to CASSYSPAGARSEQFF. This chain uses TRBV6-5 with TRBJ2-1; TRBD2 matches 8 bases. Germline CDR1 is MNHEY and CDR2 is SVGAGI. CDR3 length: 16 residues. The ends lost 0 bases at V and 9 bases at J; junction bases unmatched: 10.

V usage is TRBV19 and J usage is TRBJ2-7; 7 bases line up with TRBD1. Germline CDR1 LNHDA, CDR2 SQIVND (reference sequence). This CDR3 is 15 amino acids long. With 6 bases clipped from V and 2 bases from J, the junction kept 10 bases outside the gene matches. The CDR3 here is CASRRQVTGTYEQYF. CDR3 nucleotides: TGTGCCAGTAGGCGCCAAGTGACAGGGACCTACGAGCAGTACTTC.

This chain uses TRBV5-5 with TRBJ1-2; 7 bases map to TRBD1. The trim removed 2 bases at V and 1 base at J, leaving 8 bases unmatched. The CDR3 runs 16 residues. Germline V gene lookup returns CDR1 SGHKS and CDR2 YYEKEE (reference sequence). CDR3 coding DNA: TGTGCCAGCAGCTTTCAAGGGACAGTCAATAACTATGGCTACACCTTC. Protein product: CASSFQGTVNNYGYTF.

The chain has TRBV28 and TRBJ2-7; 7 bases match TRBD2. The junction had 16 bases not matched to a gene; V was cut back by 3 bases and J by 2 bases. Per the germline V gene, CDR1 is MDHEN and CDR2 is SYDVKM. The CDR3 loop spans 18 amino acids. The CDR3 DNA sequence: TGTGCCAGCAGTTTCAAGCGGGATGACTCCCCTTTGGCCTACGAGCAGTACTTC. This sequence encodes CASSFKRDDSPLAYEQYF.

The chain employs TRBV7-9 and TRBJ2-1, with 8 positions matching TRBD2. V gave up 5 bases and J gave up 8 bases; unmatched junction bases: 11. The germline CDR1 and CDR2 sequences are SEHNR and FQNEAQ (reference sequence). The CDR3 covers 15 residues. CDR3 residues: CASSPSSGGPHEQFF. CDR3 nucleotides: TGTGCCAGCAGCCCCAGTTCGGGAGGGCCCCATGAGCAGTTCTTC. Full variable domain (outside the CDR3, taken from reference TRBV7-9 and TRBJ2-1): DTGVSQNPRHKITKRGQNVTFRCDPISEHNRLYWYRQTLGQGPEFLTYFQNEAQLEKSRLLSDRFSAERPKGSFSTLEIQRTEQGDSAMYLCASSPSSGGPHEQFFGPGTRLTVL.

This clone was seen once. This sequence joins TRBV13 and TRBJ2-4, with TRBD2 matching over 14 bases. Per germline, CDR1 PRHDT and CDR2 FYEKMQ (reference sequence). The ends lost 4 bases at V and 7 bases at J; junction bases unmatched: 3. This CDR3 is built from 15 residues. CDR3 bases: TGTGCCAGCAGCTCGGGACTAGCGGGAGAGAACATTCAGTACTTC. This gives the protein CASSSGLAGENIQYF.

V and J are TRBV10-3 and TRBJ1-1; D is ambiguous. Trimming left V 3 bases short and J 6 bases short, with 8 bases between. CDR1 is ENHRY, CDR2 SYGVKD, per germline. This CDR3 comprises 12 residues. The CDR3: CAISDVGSEAFF. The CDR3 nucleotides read TGTGCCATCAGTGACGTCGGCTCTGAAGCTTTCTTT.

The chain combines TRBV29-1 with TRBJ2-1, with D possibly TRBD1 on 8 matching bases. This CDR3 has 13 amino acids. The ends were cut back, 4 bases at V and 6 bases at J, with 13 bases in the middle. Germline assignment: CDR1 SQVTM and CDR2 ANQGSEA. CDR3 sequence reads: CSVGSGTGNEQFF. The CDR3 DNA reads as TGCAGCGTTGGGAGCGGGACAGGCAATGAGCAGTTCTTC.